This passage covers 27 T cell receptor beta chains from one sample sequenced in a study of blood T cell repertoires in COVID-19. The method was immunoSEQ multiplex PCR; TCRdb's version includes in-frame clones alone and lacks a portion of them. The data hold about 210,000 clones, with approximately 90% observed a single time. Sequenced sample: PBMCs or T cells enriched from blood (not recorded which). Every receptor here comes from a woman in her 40s with acute COVID-19.

This chain connects TRBV5-4 to TRBJ2-1; 11 bases agree with TRBD2. The CDR3 runs to 17 residues. Germline V gene lookup returns CDR1 SGHNT and CDR2 YYREEE (reference sequence). V lost 4 bases, J lost 0 bases, and 6 bases stayed unmatched. The DNA of the CDR3 is TGTGCCAGCAGCCAGGGACTAGCGGTGAGCTCCTACAATGAGCAGTTCTTC. Its translation: CASSQGLAVSSYNEQFF.

The V gene is TRBV4-3, the J gene TRBJ1-3; D may be TRBD1 (5 bases). Germline V gene sequence: CDR1 LGHNA, CDR2 YSLEER. Trimming took 3 bases from V and 0 from J, leaving 12 bases between them. The CDR3 is 16 amino acids. CDR3 DNA: TGCGCCAGCAGCCAGGCCACCGACAGCTCTGGAAACACCATATATTTT. Translated, it gives CASSQATDSSGNTIYF.

The gene calls are TRBV7-9 and TRBJ2-3; a weak D match, TRBD2 (6 bases). The germline V gene encodes CDR1 SEHNR and CDR2 FQNEAQ (reference sequence). This CDR3 has 14 residues. V was pared by 5 bases and J by 4 bases, with 13 bases between. As DNA, the CDR3 is TGTGCCAGCAGCGACGGAGGGCTCGCAGATACGCAGTATTTT. This gives the protein CASSDGGLADTQYF.

The chain joins TRBV4-2 to TRBJ1-3, with TRBD1 as a possible D gene (5 bases). V lost 1 base, J lost 4 bases, and 11 bases lay in between. This CDR3 has 15 amino acids. Germline lookup yields CDR1 LGHNA and CDR2 YNFKEQ. The CDR3 region is CASSQGAGNGNTIYF. The CDR3 DNA follows: TGTGCCAGCAGCCAAGGGGCAGGGAACGGAAACACCATATATTTT.

V gene TRBV5-1 combines with J gene TRBJ2-3, with D uncertain. Germline-derived CDR1 and CDR2 are SGHRS and YFSETQ. The CDR3 sequence is 13 residues long. With 5 bases removed from V and 4 bases from J, the gap between germline ends came to 11 bases. For the CDR3, the DNA is TGCGCCAGCAGTCCCTCGGTAGCAGATACGCAGTATTTT. Translation: CASSPSVADTQYF.

This clone was seen a single time. The chain is built from TRBV27 and TRBJ2-2; TRBD2 aligns across 7 bases. There are 18 residues in the CDR3. CDR1 and CDR2 from the germline V gene are MNHEY and SMNVEV (reference sequence). V shed 4 bases, J shed 2 bases, and the junction held 13 bases outside the gene matches. In nucleotides, the CDR3 is TGTGCCAGCAGTTCGGAGCGACGGGCTAGCGGTAACACCGGGGAGCTGTTTTTT. Translating it yields CASSSERRASGNTGELFF.

This chain uses TRBV12-3 or TRBV12-4 with TRBJ1-1; weak D call: TRBD1 (6 bases). V was clipped by 3 bases and J by 11 bases, with 16 bases between them. The CDR3 spans 13 residues. The CDR3: CASSFGQGPSAFF. For the CDR3, the DNA is TGTGCCAGCAGTTTCGGGCAGGGGCCCTCGGCTTTCTTT.

This clone has only one observation. This rearrangement joins TRBV7-8 to TRBJ1-6; 7 bases agree with TRBD1. The V and J ends lost 2 bases and 7 bases, in that order; junction bases with no gene match: 2. Germline-derived CDR1 and CDR2 are SGHVS and FQNEAQ. The CDR3 has 14 residues. Here the CDR3 reads CASSLLQGNSPLHF. The DNA of the CDR3 is TGTGCCAGCAGCTTATTACAGGGGAATTCACCCCTCCACTTT.

J is TRBJ2-7 and V is TRBV6-6; 8 positions match TRBD1. After removal of 4 bases from V and 3 bases from J, the junction contained 5 bases not matched to a gene. The CDR3 length is 14 residues. Per germline, CDR1 MNHNY and CDR2 SVGAGI (reference sequence). The chain's CDR3 is CASSLTQGGYEQYF. CDR3 coding DNA: TGTGCCAGCAGTTTAACACAGGGGGGCTACGAGCAGTACTTC.

This clone was counted a few times. The chain recombines TRBV29-1 with TRBJ2-7; 11 bases fit TRBD1. Germline V gene data show CDR1 as SQVTM and CDR2 as ANQGSEA. Trimming removed 6 bases from V and 1 base from J; junction bases left unmatched: 20. The CDR3 loop spans 19 amino acids. As DNA, the CDR3 is TGCAGCGTCCTAACTGGGGACAGGGGGAAGAGTATGGCGTCCTACGAGCAGTACGTC. Translation gives CSVLTGDRGKSMASYEQYV.

This chain uses TRBV3-1 (or the pseudogene TRBV3-2) with TRBJ2-5, with D tentatively TRBD2 (6 bases). V lost 5 bases and J lost 1, with 11 bases in between. The germline CDR1 and CDR2 sequences are LGHDT and YNNKEL (reference sequence). The CDR3 is 14 residues long. As DNA, the CDR3 is TGTGCCAGCAGCTCTCATAGCGGCCAAGAGACCCAGTACTTC. Translated, it gives CASSSHSGQETQYF.

The chain links TRBV19 to TRBJ1-6; D might be TRBD1 (5 bases). From germline, CDR1 is LNHDA and CDR2 SQIVND (reference sequence). V was clipped by 4 bases and J by 6 bases, with 13 bases between them. The CDR3 is 15 residues long. Here the CDR3 DNA reads TGTGCCAGTAGTACGCCCCGACAGTTTAATTCACCCCTCCACTTT. Translating it yields CASSTPRQFNSPLHF.

For the CDR3, the DNA is TGTGCCAGCAGTGTCTACAGGGATACCTACGAGCAGTACGTC. Translated: CASSVYRDTYEQYV. The J gene is TRBJ2-7, the V gene TRBV6-6, with a possible D match to TRBD1 (6 bases). This CDR3 has 14 residues. Germline V gene data show CDR1 as MNHNY and CDR2 as SVGAGI (reference sequence). V was trimmed by 5 bases and J by 2 bases, leaving 13 bases between them.

This sequence joins TRBV5-4 and TRBJ2-5; TRBD1 aligns across 10 bases. CDR1 and CDR2 from the germline V gene are SGHNT and YYREEE (reference sequence). The CDR3 is 16 residues long. V shed 3 bases, J shed 3 bases, and the junction held 8 bases outside the gene matches. CDR3 sequence: CASSYRQGAREETQYF. The CDR3, as DNA: TGTGCCAGCAGCTATAGACAGGGGGCGAGGGAAGAGACCCAGTACTTC.

The chain couples TRBV5-4 to TRBJ1-6; 11 positions agree with TRBD1. This CDR3 has 14 amino acids. Germline lookup yields CDR1 SGHNT and CDR2 YYREEE (reference sequence). The trim removed 4 bases at V and 9 bases at J, leaving 3 bases unmatched. The CDR3 nucleotides are TGTGCCAGCAGCAGAGGGACAGGGGGTTCACCCCTCCACTTT. It is translated as CASSRGTGGSPLHF.

This clone has just one count. The chain is built from TRBV5-1 and TRBJ2-7, with D perhaps matching TRBD2 (7 bases). Germline V CDR1 and CDR2: SGHRS, YFSETQ. The CDR3 is made up of 16 amino acids. Trimming left V 0 bases short and J 0 bases short, with 13 bases between. CDR3 nucleotide sequence: TGCGCCAGCAGCTTGGACGGGGGGCGAGCCTCCTACGAGCAGTACTTC. Translating it yields CASSLDGGRASYEQYF.

This clone was found once. The chain is built from TRBV30 and TRBJ1-2; tentative D call: TRBD1 (5 bases). The CDR3 contains 14 residues. The germline V and J ends were trimmed by 5 bases and 1 base, with 14 bases remaining between them. The germline CDR1 and CDR2 sequences are GTSNPN and SVGIG (reference sequence). CDR3 sequence (DNA): TGTGCCTGGGAATTGGACAACCGTAACTATGGCTACACCTTC. It specifies CAWELDNRNYGYTF.

V and J are TRBV27 and TRBJ1-2; 8 nucleotides match TRBD1. Germline V gives CDR1 MNHEY, CDR2 SMNVEV (reference sequence). The V gene end was trimmed by 0 bases and the J gene end by 2 bases; junction bases not matched to a gene: 8. The CDR3 sequence is 17 residues long. The CDR3 nucleotides are TGTGCCAGCAGTTTATCGGGCAGGGGGCTTCGGAACTATGGCTACACCTTC. This sequence encodes CASSLSGRGLRNYGYTF.

The chain links TRBV7-9 to TRBJ2-7, with 10 bases identical to TRBD2. Trimming took 5 bases from V and 0 from J; bases not matched to a gene: 4. Germline V gene sequence: CDR1 SEHNR, CDR2 FQNEAQ (reference sequence). The CDR3 sequence is 15 residues long. CDR3 DNA: TGTGCCAGCAGCCCTAGCGGGAGTAGCTCCTACGAGCAGTACGTC. Protein: CASSPSGSSSYEQYV.

This clone has just one count. The gene calls are TRBV19 and TRBJ2-5; 10 bases map to TRBD2. The V segment lost 4 bases and the J segment 2 bases; nucleotides outside the gene matches: 4. This CDR3 comprises 15 residues. Per the germline V gene, CDR1 is LNHDA and CDR2 is SQIVND (reference sequence). The CDR3 sequence is CASSNLLAGQETQYF. CDR3 bases: TGTGCCAGTAGTAACCTACTAGCGGGACAAGAGACCCAGTACTTC.

The CDR3 spells CASSQGNLRNTGELFF. DNA for the CDR3: TGCGCCAGCAGCCAAGGAAATCTGAGGAACACCGGGGAGCTGTTTTTT. V is TRBV4-1 and J is TRBJ2-2, with D uncertain. Germline loops: CDR1 MGHRA, CDR2 YSYEKL. The CDR3 length is 16 residues. The germline V and J ends were trimmed by 1 base and 1 base, with 10 bases remaining between them.

CDR3 amino acids: CASTEGLAGGNEQFF. In DNA form, the CDR3 reads TGTGCCAGCACCGAGGGGCTAGCGGGGGGGAATGAGCAGTTCTTC. The V and J genes are TRBV3-1 (or the pseudogene TRBV3-2) and TRBJ2-1; TRBD2 aligns across 12 bases. This CDR3 has 15 residues. The V gene's germline CDR1 is LGHDT and CDR2 YNNKEL (reference sequence). With 7 bases clipped from V and 7 bases from J, the junction kept 8 bases outside the gene matches.

The genes are TRBV27 and TRBJ2-7; tentatively, D is TRBD1 (5 bases). From germline, CDR1 is MNHEY and CDR2 SMNVEV (reference sequence). Trimming left V 6 bases short and J 6 bases short, with 15 bases between. The CDR3 runs 13 residues. The DNA of the CDR3 is TGTGCCAGCAGCCGAGGTGGGGCTACCGAGCAGTACTTC. It codes for CASSRGGATEQYF.

The chain couples TRBV27 to TRBJ2-1; 9 bases match TRBD2. Unmatched junction bases numbered 8, after V lost 8 bases and J lost 0 bases. Per germline, CDR1 MNHEY and CDR2 SMNVEV (reference sequence). The CDR3 sequence is 16 residues long. The CDR3 DNA is TGTGCCAGCGTCCGATATAGCGGGAGCTCCTACAATGAGCAGTTCTTC. Residues: CASVRYSGSSYNEQFF.

The V gene is TRBV2, the J gene TRBJ1-2; D gene uncertain. The CDR3 covers 13 residues. CDR1 is SNHLY and CDR2 is FYNNEI in the germline V gene. V lost 4 bases to trimming and J lost 4 bases, with 10 bases between them. The CDR3 DNA reads as TGTGCCAGCAGTGTCGGAGGTTTCTATGGCTACACCTTC. Translated: CASSVGGFYGYTF.

The CDR3: CASRQGTGTYGANVLTF. As DNA, the CDR3 is TGTGCCAGTAGACAGGGGACAGGAACCTATGGGGCCAACGTCCTGACTTTC. The genes are TRBV19 and TRBJ2-6; 8 bases map to TRBD1. Trimming at V came to 6 bases and at J to 3 bases, leaving 10 bases not matched to a gene. Germline V CDR1 and CDR2: LNHDA, SQIVND (reference sequence). This CDR3 has 17 amino acids. Full variable domain (remainder filled in from reference TRBV19 and TRBJ2-6): DGGITQSPKYLFRKEGQNVTLSCEQNLNHDAMYWYRQDPGQGLRLIYYSQIVNDFQKGDIAEGYSVSREKKESFPLTVTSAQKNPTAFYLCASRQGTGTYGANVLTFGAGSRLTVL.

V gene TRBV25-1 combines with J gene TRBJ2-5, with 8 bases identical to TRBD1. Unmatched junction bases numbered 8, after V lost 1 base and J lost 4 bases. This CDR3 is built from 16 residues. The germline CDR1 and CDR2 sequences are MGHDK and SYGVNS. CDR3 nucleotides: TGTGCCAGCAGTGAATTCCGGACAGGGATGGGAGAGACCCAGTACTTC. Its translation is CASSEFRTGMGETQYF.